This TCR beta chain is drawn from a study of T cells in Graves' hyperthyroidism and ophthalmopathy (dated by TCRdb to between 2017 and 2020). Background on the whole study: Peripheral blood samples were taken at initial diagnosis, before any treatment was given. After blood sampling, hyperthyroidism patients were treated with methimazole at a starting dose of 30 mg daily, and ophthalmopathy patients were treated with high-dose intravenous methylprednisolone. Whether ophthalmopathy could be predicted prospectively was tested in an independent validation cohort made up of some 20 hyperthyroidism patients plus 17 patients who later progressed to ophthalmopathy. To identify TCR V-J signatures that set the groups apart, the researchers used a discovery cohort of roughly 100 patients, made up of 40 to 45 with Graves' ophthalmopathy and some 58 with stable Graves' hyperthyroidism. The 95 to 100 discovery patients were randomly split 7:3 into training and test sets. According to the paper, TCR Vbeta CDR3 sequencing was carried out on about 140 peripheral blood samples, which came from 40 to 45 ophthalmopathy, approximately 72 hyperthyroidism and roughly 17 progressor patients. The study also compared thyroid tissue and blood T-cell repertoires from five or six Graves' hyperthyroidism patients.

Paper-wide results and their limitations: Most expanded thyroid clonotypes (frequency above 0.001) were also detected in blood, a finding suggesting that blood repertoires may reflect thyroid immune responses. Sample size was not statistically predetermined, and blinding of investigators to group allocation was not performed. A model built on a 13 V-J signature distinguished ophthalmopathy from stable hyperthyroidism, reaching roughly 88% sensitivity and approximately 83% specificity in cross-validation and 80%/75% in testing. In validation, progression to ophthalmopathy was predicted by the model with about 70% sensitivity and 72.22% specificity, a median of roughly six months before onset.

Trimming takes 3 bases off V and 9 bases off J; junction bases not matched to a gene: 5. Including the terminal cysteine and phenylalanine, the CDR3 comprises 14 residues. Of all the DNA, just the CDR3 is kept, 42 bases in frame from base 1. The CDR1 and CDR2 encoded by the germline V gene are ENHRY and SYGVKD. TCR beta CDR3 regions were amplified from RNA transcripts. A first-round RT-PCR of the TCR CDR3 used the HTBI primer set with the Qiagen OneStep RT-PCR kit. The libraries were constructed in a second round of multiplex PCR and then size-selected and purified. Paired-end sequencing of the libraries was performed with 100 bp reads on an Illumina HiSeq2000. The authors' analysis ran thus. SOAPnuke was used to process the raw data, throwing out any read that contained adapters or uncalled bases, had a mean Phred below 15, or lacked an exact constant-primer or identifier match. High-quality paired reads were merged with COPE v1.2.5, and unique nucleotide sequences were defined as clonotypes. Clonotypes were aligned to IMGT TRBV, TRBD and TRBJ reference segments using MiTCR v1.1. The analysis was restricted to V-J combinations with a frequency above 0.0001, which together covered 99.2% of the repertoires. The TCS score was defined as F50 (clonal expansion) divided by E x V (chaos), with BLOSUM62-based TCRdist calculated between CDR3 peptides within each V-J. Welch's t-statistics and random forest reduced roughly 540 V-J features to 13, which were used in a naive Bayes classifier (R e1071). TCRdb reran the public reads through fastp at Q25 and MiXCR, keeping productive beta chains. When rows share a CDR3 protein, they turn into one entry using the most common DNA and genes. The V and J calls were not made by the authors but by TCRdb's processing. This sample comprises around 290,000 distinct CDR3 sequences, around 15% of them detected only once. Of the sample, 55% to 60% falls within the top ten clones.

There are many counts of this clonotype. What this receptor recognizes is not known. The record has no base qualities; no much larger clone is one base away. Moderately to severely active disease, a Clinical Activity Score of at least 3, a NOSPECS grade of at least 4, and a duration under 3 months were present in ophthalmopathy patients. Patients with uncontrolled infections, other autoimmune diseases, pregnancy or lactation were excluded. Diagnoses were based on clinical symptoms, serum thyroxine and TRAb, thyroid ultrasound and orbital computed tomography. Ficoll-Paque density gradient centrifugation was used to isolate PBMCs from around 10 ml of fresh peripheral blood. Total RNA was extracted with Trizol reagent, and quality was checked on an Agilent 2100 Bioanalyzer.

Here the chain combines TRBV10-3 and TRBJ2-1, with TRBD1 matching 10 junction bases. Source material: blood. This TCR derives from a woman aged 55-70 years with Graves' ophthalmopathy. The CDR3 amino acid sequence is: CAISEPDRGSEQFF. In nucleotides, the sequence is TGTGCCATCAGTGAACCGGACAGGGGGAGTGAGCAGTTCTTC.